Below, 14 T cell receptor beta chains from the same sample are listed, as sequenced in a study of T cell clusters in autoimmune cytopenias. TRB was amplified by touch-down multiplex PCR, primer pools A and B combined. No DNA is given; TCRdb re-called the multiplex PCR reads and lists each CDR3 protein once. This sample contains over 6,000 distinct CDR3 sequences. Approximately 36,000 genome equivalents of blood DNA were amplified for TRB. The data were also submitted as part of a second study, on T cell repertoires in aging, cancer and after chemotherapy.

The sequenced material came from peripheral blood. The receptors derive from a human donor in good health.

J is TRBJ2-5 and V is TRBV6-1. Germline CDR1 is MNHNS and CDR2 is SASEGT. The CDR3 loop spans 14 amino acids. CDR3 protein: CASSEGGLRETQYF.

V and J are TRBV6-1 and TRBJ1-4; the D call of TRBD1 rests on TCRdb alone, since no DNA is present to check it. Per the germline V gene, CDR1 is MNHNS and CDR2 is SASEGT. The CDR3 runs to 14 residues. The CDR3 here is CASSYRGAPEKLFF.

This clonotype is deemed medium-sized by its frequency. The CDR3 is CASSLDPNRGGYEQYF. J is TRBJ2-7 and V is TRBV11-1; TCRdb reports TRBD1, a call that lacks DNA to check it against. The CDR3 covers 16 residues. CDR1 SGHAT and CDR2 FQDESV come from the germline V gene (reference sequence).

The chain employs TRBV5-4 and TRBJ2-1; TCRdb lists TRBD1, though no DNA is available to test this call. The CDR3 has 12 residues. Germline CDR1 reads SGHNT; CDR2 reads YYREEE (reference sequence). This CDR3 is CASSLVGHEQFF. The full variable domain, its missing parts supplied by reference TRBV5-4 and TRBJ2-1, is ETGVTQSPTHLIKTRGQQVTLRCSSQSGHNTVSWYQQALGQGPQFIFQYYREEENGRGNFPPRFSGLQFPNYSSELNVNALELDDSALYLCASSLVGHEQFFGPGTRLTVL.

Judged by frequency, this clonotype is medium-sized. The gene calls are TRBV15 and TRBJ2-3; TCRdb picks TRBD1, but there is no DNA to check that call. The germline gives CDR1 LNHNV, CDR2 YYDKDF (reference sequence). CDR3 size: 17 residues. CDR3 residues: CATSRDYLGQGTDTQYF.

This clonotype registers medium-sized by frequency. The CDR3 sequence is CSVEGKTGELFF. The rearrangement links TRBV29-1 to TRBJ2-2. CDR1 and CDR2 (germline): SQVTM, ANQGSEA. This CDR3 is built from 12 residues.

The chain uses TRBV19 and TRBJ1-3. Germline V gene data show CDR1 as LNHDA and CDR2 as SQIVND (reference sequence). The CDR3 runs 13 residues. The CDR3 reads CASSITFGNTIYF.

The V gene is TRBV18, the J gene TRBJ1-3; without DNA, the TCRdb call of TRBD1 cannot be checked. This CDR3 contains 14 residues. CDR1 is KGHSH, CDR2 LQKENI, per germline. CDR3 amino acids: CASSPLGQSDTIYF.

The rearrangement links TRBV6-1 to TRBJ2-1; absent DNA, TCRdb's TRBD1 call cannot be checked. Germline V gene lookup returns CDR1 MNHNS and CDR2 SASEGT. The CDR3 extends over 15 amino acids. CDR3 sequence: CASSERRGVGDEQFF.

According to its frequency, this clonotype is medium-sized (0.01 to 0.1%). The chain combines TRBV30 with TRBJ2-3; as DNA is missing, the TRBD2 call by TCRdb cannot be tested. The CDR3 loop spans 15 amino acids. The germline V gene encodes CDR1 GTSNPN and CDR2 SVGIG (reference sequence). The CDR3 here is CAWKGGQGGSDTQYF.

The chain links TRBV7-9 to TRBJ2-2; TCRdb returns TRBD1, unconfirmable since there is no DNA. CDR1 and CDR2 (germline): SEHNR, FQNEAQ (reference sequence). The CDR3 extends over 15 amino acids. CDR3 residues: CASSTYRGRTGELFF.

The V call is TRBV27, the J call TRBJ1-3. The CDR3 is 14 amino acids. CDR1 MNHEY and CDR2 SMNVEV come from the germline V gene (reference sequence). The chain's CDR3 is CASSSILNGNTIYF.

The chain combines TRBV6-1 with TRBJ2-7; TCRdb proposes TRBD2, but this gene call is untestable without DNA. Germline V gene data show CDR1 as MNHNS and CDR2 as SASEGT. The CDR3 spans 13 residues. The CDR3 protein is CASSESDWYEQYF.

This rearrangement joins TRBV7-2 to TRBJ2-3. CDR3 size: 13 residues. Germline CDR1 is SGHTA and CDR2 is FQGNSA. The CDR3 loop reads CASSLAWADTQYF.